The present TCR beta chain was sequenced within a study of blood T cell repertoires in COVID-19. Trimming took 3 bases from V and 2 from J, leaving 19 bases between them. The CDR3 covers 18 residues. CDR1 is MNHEY and CDR2 is SMNVEV in the germline V gene (reference sequence). Enrolled through a virtual design, the participants were between roughly 18 and 100 years of age and came from 24 US areas. Profiled with immunoSEQ multiplex PCR; TCRdb holds only in-frame clones, not every one. The sample records 250,000 to 300,000 clones, roughly 90% being singletons. Specimen: PBMCs or T cells enriched from blood (not recorded which). This clonotype was obtained from a woman in her 30s who had recovered from COVID-19. The chain is built from TRBV27 and TRBJ2-2, with unresolved D. CDR3 nucleotide sequence: TGTGCCAGCAGTTTCCTTTTTGATTTGGTCAGAAACACCGGGGAGCTGTTTTTT. It yields the protein CASSFLFDLVRNTGELFF.